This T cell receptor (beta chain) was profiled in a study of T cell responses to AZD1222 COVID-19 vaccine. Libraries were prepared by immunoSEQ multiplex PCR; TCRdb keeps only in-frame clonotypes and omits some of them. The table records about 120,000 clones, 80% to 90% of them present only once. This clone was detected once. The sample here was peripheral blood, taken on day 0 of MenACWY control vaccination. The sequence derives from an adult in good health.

Here the CDR3 DNA reads TGCAGCGTTGAAGTCGATCGGGCACCAAGTGAAGCTTTCTTT. Translating gives CSVEVDRAPSEAFF. This chain joins TRBV29-1 and TRBJ1-1; D not certain. The V gene's germline CDR1 is SQVTM and CDR2 ANQGSEA. V was pared by 1 base and J by 7 bases, with 16 bases between. The CDR3 sequence is 14 residues long.